The rows below give T cell receptor beta chains drawn from one sample of a study of cytomegalovirus exposure and HLA in healthy donors. Clones were sequenced by immunoSEQ multiplex PCR, and TCRdb holds only the in-frame ones, with some missing. Here the sample table reports about 110,000 clones. Sequencing was performed on PBMCs. These receptors came from a man aged 50 or older in good health and CMV-seronegative. The CDR3 runs from the conserved cysteine through the conserved F or W. Fields, in order: D gene, V gene, J gene, CDR3 DNA, CDR3 protein. D genes are given only for firm matches.

d_gene: .; v_gene: TRBV7-9; j_gene: TRBJ1-1; CDR3nt: TGTGCCAGCCATAAGCCGGGACAAATGATCACCCGGGACGAAGCTTTCTTT; CDR3aa: CASHKPGQMITRDEAFF
d_gene: .; v_gene: TRBV19; j_gene: TRBJ1-2; CDR3nt: TGTGCCAGTAGCTCCCGCGGCCCGGGCTACACCTTC; CDR3aa: CASSSRGPGYTF
d_gene: TRBD1; v_gene: TRBV9; j_gene: TRBJ2-5; CDR3nt: TGTGCCAGCAGCGCTACAGGGGTCCAAGAGACCCAGTACTTC; CDR3aa: CASSATGVQETQYF
d_gene: .; v_gene: TRBV5-8; j_gene: TRBJ1-5; CDR3nt: TGTGCCAGCAGCTTCAAGGGGTCCAATCAGCCCCAGCATTTT; CDR3aa: CASSFKGSNQPQHF
d_gene: TRBD1; v_gene: TRBV5-1; j_gene: TRBJ1-6; CDR3nt: TGCGCCAGCAGCCCTGGGACAGCGTATAATTCACCCCTCCACTTT; CDR3aa: CASSPGTAYNSPLHF
d_gene: TRBD1; v_gene: TRBV18; j_gene: TRBJ2-7; CDR3nt: TGTGCCAGCTCACACTCGGGACAGAGTTCCTACGAGCAGTACTTC; CDR3aa: CASSHSGQSSYEQYF
d_gene: .; v_gene: TRBV4-1; j_gene: TRBJ2-5; CDR3nt: TGCGCCAGCAGCCAAGACGGGGGTCTTGGAGAGACCCAGTACTTC; CDR3aa: CASSQDGGLGETQYF
d_gene: TRBD1; v_gene: TRBV30; j_gene: TRBJ1-1; CDR3nt: TGTGCCTGGAGTCCCCCGGGACAGGGGGCGTGGGGGGGAGCTTTCTTT; CDR3aa: CAWSPPGQGAWGGAFF
d_gene: .; v_gene: TRBV2; j_gene: TRBJ2-5; CDR3nt: TGTGCCAGCAGTGCAAGCAGCGACCAAGAGACCCAGTACTTC; CDR3aa: CASSASSDQETQYF
d_gene: TRBD2; v_gene: TRBV25-1; j_gene: TRBJ2-7; CDR3nt: TGTGCCAGCAGCGAAGCTAGCGGGAGGGTGAGGGAGCAGTACTTC; CDR3aa: CASSEASGRVREQYF
d_gene: .; v_gene: TRBV7-9; j_gene: TRBJ2-3; CDR3nt: TGTGCCAGCAGCTTGAGACAGATTACAGATACGCAGTATTTT; CDR3aa: CASSLRQITDTQYF
d_gene: .; v_gene: TRBV7-2; j_gene: TRBJ1-5; CDR3nt: TGTGCCAGCAGCTCGGGGGTTGGGGGTCAGCCCCAGCATTTT; CDR3aa: CASSSGVGGQPQHF
d_gene: TRBD2; v_gene: TRBV29-1; j_gene: TRBJ2-1; CDR3nt: TGCAGCGTTGAATATGTTAGCGGGGGTTCCAGGGCCTACAATGAGCAGTTCTTC; CDR3aa: CSVEYVSGGSRAYNEQFF
d_gene: .; v_gene: TRBV12-5; j_gene: TRBJ1-3; CDR3nt: TGTGCTAGTGGTCCCCCGTCCGGAAACACCATATATTTT; CDR3aa: CASGPPSGNTIYF
d_gene: TRBD1; v_gene: TRBV19; j_gene: TRBJ2-2; CDR3nt: TGTGCCAGTAGTTCCCGGACAGGGCGCACCGGGGAGCTGTTTTTT; CDR3aa: CASSSRTGRTGELFF
d_gene: TRBD1; v_gene: TRBV5-1; j_gene: TRBJ2-5; CDR3nt: TGCGCCAGCAGATCGGGACAGGGGGCGCTTACCCAGTACTTC; CDR3aa: CASRSGQGALTQYF
d_gene: .; v_gene: TRBV11-1; j_gene: TRBJ2-7; CDR3nt: TGTGCCAGCAGCTTAGCCCCTCCCTACGAGCAGTACTTC; CDR3aa: CASSLAPPYEQYF
d_gene: TRBD2; v_gene: TRBV6-5; j_gene: TRBJ2-7; CDR3nt: TGTGCCAGCAGTTACTCGGGACTAGCGGGAGACGAGCAGTACTTC; CDR3aa: CASSYSGLAGDEQYF
d_gene: TRBD2; v_gene: TRBV5-6; j_gene: TRBJ2-1; CDR3nt: TGTGCCAGCAGCCACGGACTAGCGGGAGGGTATGAGCAGTTCTTC; CDR3aa: CASSHGLAGGYEQFF
d_gene: .; v_gene: TRBV30; j_gene: TRBJ2-3; CDR3nt: TGTGCCTGGAGTACGGGAGTGACAGATACGCAGTATTTT; CDR3aa: CAWSTGVTDTQYF
d_gene: TRBD1; v_gene: TRBV19; j_gene: TRBJ2-2; CDR3nt: TGTGCCAGTAGTAATTACCGGGGACAGTCGAACACCGGGGAGCTGTTTTTT; CDR3aa: CASSNYRGQSNTGELFF
d_gene: TRBD1; v_gene: TRBV19; j_gene: TRBJ1-2; CDR3nt: TGTGCCAGTAGTCCCGGGACAGGGTCCTATGGCTACACCTTC; CDR3aa: CASSPGTGSYGYTF
d_gene: .; v_gene: TRBV5-1; j_gene: TRBJ2-7; CDR3nt: TGCGCCAGCAGCCCGGACAGCCTCGAGCAGTACTTC; CDR3aa: CASSPDSLEQYF
d_gene: .; v_gene: TRBV29-1; j_gene: TRBJ2-5; CDR3nt: TGCAGCGTCGACAAAGGTTCGGAGACCCAGTACTTC; CDR3aa: CSVDKGSETQYF
d_gene: .; v_gene: TRBV11-3; j_gene: TRBJ2-1; CDR3nt: TGTGCCAGCAGCCGGATCCAGGCATGGAACAATGAGCAGTTCTTC; CDR3aa: CASSRIQAWNNEQFF
d_gene: .; v_gene: TRBV2; j_gene: TRBJ2-7; CDR3nt: TGTGCCAGCAGTATACAGGGCTATGAGGCGTACTTC; CDR3aa: CASSIQGYEAYF
d_gene: .; v_gene: TRBV5-6; j_gene: TRBJ1-6; CDR3nt: TGTGCCAGCAGCTTATTCCAGGGTAATTCACCCCTCCACTTT; CDR3aa: CASSLFQGNSPLHF
d_gene: .; v_gene: TRBV4-1; j_gene: TRBJ1-2; CDR3nt: TGCGCCAGCAGCCAAGTGGGGGCACGGTATGGCTACACCTTC; CDR3aa: CASSQVGARYGYTF
d_gene: .; v_gene: TRBV25-1; j_gene: TRBJ1-1; CDR3nt: TGTGCCAGCAGTGCAAGGGGCACTGAAGCTTTCTTT; CDR3aa: CASSARGTEAFF
d_gene: .; v_gene: TRBV6-1; j_gene: TRBJ1-1; CDR3nt: TGTGCCAGCAGTACATCCCAGGGCACTGAAGCTTTCTTT; CDR3aa: CASSTSQGTEAFF
d_gene: TRBD2; v_gene: TRBV6-1; j_gene: TRBJ2-3; CDR3nt: TGTGCCAGCAGTGAAGGCGGGGGGCGCACAGATACGCAGTATTTT; CDR3aa: CASSEGGGRTDTQYF
d_gene: .; v_gene: TRBV6-5; j_gene: TRBJ1-5; CDR3nt: TGTGCCAGCAGCCGGAGACAGAATAGCAATCAGCCCCAGCATTTT; CDR3aa: CASSRRQNSNQPQHF
d_gene: .; v_gene: TRBV6-5; j_gene: TRBJ1-3; CDR3nt: TGTGCCAGCAGCCCCGCGGGGGCGCGGTGGAACACCATATATTTT; CDR3aa: CASSPAGARWNTIYF
d_gene: .; v_gene: TRBV5-1; j_gene: TRBJ2-3; CDR3nt: TGCGCCAGCAGCTTGGTTCTCGACATCACAGATACGCAGTATTTT; CDR3aa: CASSLVLDITDTQYF
d_gene: TRBD1; v_gene: TRBV10-3; j_gene: TRBJ2-7; CDR3nt: TGTGCCATCAGTGTGGTGACAGGGGCCCACGAGCAGTACTTC; CDR3aa: CAISVVTGAHEQYF
d_gene: TRBD1; v_gene: TRBV5-1; j_gene: TRBJ1-1; CDR3nt: TGCGCCAGCAGCTTGGGGACAGGTGGGGGCACTGAAGCTTTCTTT; CDR3aa: CASSLGTGGGTEAFF